This section outlines one T cell receptor beta chain sequence together with its context. This clone was picked up a small number of times. Its antigen is not yet known. Base qualities are not at hand, and no much larger clone is one base apart. The sample originates from a study of siplizumab effects on memory and regulatory T cells (dated by TCRdb to between 2018 and 2021). For the wider study: Across roughly eight responder-stimulator pairs, mixed lymphocyte reactions were run in pairs, about 1 with siplizumab at 0.75 to 1 ug/mL and about 1 without drug. The study looked at the effect of siplizumab, an anti-CD2 antibody, on alloreactive T-cell subsets in allogeneic mixed lymphocyte reactions made from human PBMCs. The study at large found these results: Of the alloreactive CD4+ clones that could be mapped, the Treg-derived share averaged almost 70% with siplizumab compared with roughly 27% in control reactions. Because sequences below about 10^-5 frequency were poorly captured, only a minor fraction of alloreactive clones could be mapped to unstimulated subsets. About 80-96% of proliferating CD4+ or CD8+ clones could not be given a naive or memory phenotype. Siplizumab significantly lowered the cumulative frequency of alloreactive sequences that could be traced to unstimulated CD4+ memory T cells. The suppressive function of proliferating Tregs from siplizumab cultures was not functionally confirmed. Unstimulated naive T cells appeared to be more diverse than memory T cells, and naive cells seemed to make a substantial contribution to the alloresponse.

Library method: the immunoSEQ multiplex PCR assay. Each sample had 9 x 10^4 or so TCR templates assayed by the deep sequencing platform. Genomic DNA extracted from sorted T cells was the material used for TCRbeta CDR3 sequencing. Per the authors' processing: The R programming language was used for clonal analysis of the TCRbeta CDR3 data. Unstimulated samples were compared with post-reaction CFSE-low samples to define alloreactive CD4+ and CD8+ clones. Regulatory or non-regulatory origin was assigned to alloreactive CD4+ clones by matching of sequences to sorted unstimulated Treg and non-Treg repertoires. Imported from immuneACCESS, the table was reduced by TCRdb to in-frame sequences with V and J called. These copies leave out some clones; in studies compared against another copy, an unresolved V gene accounts for under half, and the cause of the remainder is not known. The DNA was the basis for D and trimming; V, J and clone size are from that table. In this sample the table shows under 3,500 clones, around 50% of which occur a single time. About 5.1% of the sample comes from the top ten.

CDR1 and CDR2, per the germline V gene, are SGHRS and YFSETQ. The germline V and J ends show losses of 4 bases and 2 bases respectively, and no gene match explains 6 bases of the junction. The CDR3, from cysteine to phenylalanine, totals 15 residues. Only CDR3 DNA is held: 45 bases, read in frame from base 1. For about 6 days, cells in the mixed lymphocyte reaction were kept in coculture at 37 degrees C. After responder PBMCs were labelled with CFSE and stimulator PBMCs with Violet Dye, the two populations were combined at a 1:1 ratio. Sorted unstimulated T cells and proliferating T cells recovered from mixed lymphocyte reactions were subjected to TCRbeta CDR3 sequencing. Fresh whole blood from ten HLA-typed healthy donors served as the source for isolating PBMCs. Proliferating CFSE-low responder T cells were FACS-sorted after the mixed lymphocyte reaction for TCR sequencing.

This TCR was sampled from a human donor in good health; the cells came from an allogeneic mixed lymphocyte reaction. In this chain, TRBV5-1 is recombined with TRBJ2-1; 7 middle bases align to TRBD2. What was sequenced was CFSE-low (dividing) CD4+ T cells sorted from an allogeneic mixed lymphocyte reaction. The encoded CDR3 is CASSLGTIAYNEQFF. The nucleotide sequence is TGCGCCAGCAGCCTTGGGACTATCGCCTACAATGAGCAGTTCTTC.